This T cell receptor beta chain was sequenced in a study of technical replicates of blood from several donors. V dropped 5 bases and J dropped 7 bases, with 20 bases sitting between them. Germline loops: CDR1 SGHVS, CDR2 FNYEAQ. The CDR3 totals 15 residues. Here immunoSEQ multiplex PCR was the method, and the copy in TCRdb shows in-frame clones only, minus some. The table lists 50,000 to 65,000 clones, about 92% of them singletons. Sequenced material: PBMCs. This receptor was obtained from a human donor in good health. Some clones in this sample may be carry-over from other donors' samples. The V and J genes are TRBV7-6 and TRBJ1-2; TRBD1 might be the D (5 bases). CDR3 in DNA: TGTGCCAGCAGCCCTGGGACTCACGGTGAGGGTGGCTACACCTTC. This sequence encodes CASSPGTHGEGGYTF. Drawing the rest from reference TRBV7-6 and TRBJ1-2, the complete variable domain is GAGVSQSPRYKVTKRGQDVALRCDPISGHVSLYWYRQALGQGPEFLTYFNYEAQQDKSGLPNDRFSAERPEGSISTLTIQRTEQRDSAMYRCASSPGTHGEGGYTFGSGTRLTVV.